The 22 T cell receptor beta chains listed next were all sequenced from one sample in a study of shared clonotypes between healthy human individuals. Sequencing was performed with immunoSEQ multiplex PCR; in TCRdb, only in-frame clones are kept and a portion is missing. In the table there are 2 million to 2.5 million clones, around 92% of which are singletons. Sequencing was carried out using naive CD4+ T cells from PBMCs. Specified subset: CD45RA+ positively selected. All receptors come from a man aged 18 to 30 in good health. Some clones in this sample may be carry-over from other donors' samples.

The rearrangement uses TRBV5-1 and TRBJ1-2; D gene ambiguous. This CDR3 spans 14 amino acids. Germline CDR1 and CDR2: SGHRS and YFSETQ. V dropped 7 bases and J dropped 2 bases, with 15 bases sitting between them. CDR3 bases: TGCGCCAGCTCAGAATCAGTGAACAACTATGGCTACACCTTC. Translating gives CASSESVNNYGYTF.

The chain couples TRBV4-3 to TRBJ1-5, with D tentatively TRBD1 (5 bases). Germline V gene lookup returns CDR1 LGHNA and CDR2 YSLEER. The CDR3 has 14 amino acids. Trimming shortened V by 0 bases and J by 5 bases, and 8 bases separated the two germline ends. DNA of the CDR3: TGCGCCAGCAGCCAAGAGGGGGGGGATCAGCCCCAGCATTTT. Translation gives CASSQEGGDQPQHF.

This clone was picked up a small number of times. Other nucleotide sequences in the sample specify the same CDR3. This chain joins TRBV28 and TRBJ1-2, with 7 nucleotides matching TRBD1. With 6 bases clipped from V and 2 bases from J, the junction kept 0 bases outside the gene matches. The CDR3 runs 12 residues. CDR1 and CDR2 from the germline V gene are MDHEN and SYDVKM. The CDR3 is CASRTGNYGYTF. In nucleotides, the CDR3 is TGTGCCAGCAGGACAGGGAACTATGGCTACACCTTC.

J is TRBJ1-4 and V is TRBV28; 7 positions agree with TRBD1. The junction had 8 bases not matched to a gene; V was cut back by 3 bases and J by 7 bases. Germline CDR1 MDHEN, CDR2 SYDVKM. This CDR3 is built from 15 residues. Here the CDR3 DNA reads TGTGCCAGCAGTTTGAGGGCAGGGGGAGGTGAAAAACTGTTTTTT. It codes for CASSLRAGGGEKLFF.

The genes are TRBV6-4 and TRBJ1-2; D unclear. Germline CDR1 and CDR2: MRHNA and SNTAGT. CDR3 length: 13 residues. Trimming pared 6 bases from V and 7 bases from J, leaving 15 bases between. This CDR3 reads CASSGPLGGGYTF. The CDR3 nucleotides read TGTGCCAGCAGCGGGCCCCTTGGCGGTGGCTACACCTTC.

The chain employs TRBV5-1 and TRBJ2-7, with 9 bases aligning to TRBD1. The V segment lost 0 bases and the J segment 7 bases; nucleotides outside the gene matches: 11. This CDR3 region has 16 residues. The germline V gene has CDR1 SGHRS and CDR2 YFSETQ. The CDR3 reads CASSLANRQGVREQYF. CDR3 DNA sequence: TGCGCCAGCAGCTTGGCCAACCGACAGGGGGTACGGGAGCAGTACTTC.

This sequence joins TRBV6-1 and TRBJ1-1; D gene uncertain. Germline CDR1 is MNHNS and CDR2 is SASEGT. This CDR3 contains 15 residues. Trimming stripped 5 bases from V and 0 bases from J, with 13 bases between. This CDR3 reads CASSPKMIMNTEAFF. CDR3 coding DNA: TGTGCCAGCAGTCCAAAGATGATCATGAACACTGAAGCTTTCTTT.

V and J are TRBV4-2 and TRBJ1-1; no reliable D call. CDR3 length equals 12 residues. CDR1 and CDR2 (germline): LGHNA, YNFKEQ. The germline V and J ends were trimmed by 6 bases and 4 bases, with 9 bases remaining between them. CDR3 DNA: TGTGCCAGCAGTCCCATGAGCACTGAAGCTTTCTTT. This sequence encodes CASSPMSTEAFF.

With respect to this clone: The same CDR3 can be traced to other DNA sequences in this sample. The rearrangement joins TRBV4-1 to TRBJ1-5, with D unclear. The V end was cut by 1 base, the J end by 5 bases, with 15 bases between. This CDR3 region has 16 residues. CDR1 MGHRA and CDR2 YSYEKL come from the germline V gene. CDR3 nucleotides: TGCGCCAGCAGCCAAGGTGCGGATAGGGCGCATCAGCCCCAGCATTTT. This encodes CASSQGADRAHQPQHF.

In its sample, this clone was seen a few times. The V and J genes are TRBV27 and TRBJ1-1; unclear D gene. The V and J ends lost 6 bases and 1 base respectively, with 9 bases between them. This CDR3 has 13 amino acids. Germline V gene data show CDR1 as MNHEY and CDR2 as SMNVEV (reference sequence). The CDR3 DNA follows: TGTGCCAGCAGCGCGCGGAGGAACACTGAAGCTTTCTTT. Protein: CASSARRNTEAFF.

The rearrangement joins TRBV18 to TRBJ1-2, with D possibly being TRBD1 (6 bases). The germline CDR1 and CDR2 sequences are KGHSH and LQKENI. The CDR3 loop spans 16 amino acids. V lost 0 bases, J lost 3 bases, and 14 bases lay in between. The CDR3 sequence is CASSPPSWGPDYGYTF. The CDR3 DNA sequence: TGTGCCAGCTCACCACCGTCGTGGGGGCCTGACTATGGCTACACCTTC.

The chain joins TRBV28 to TRBJ2-1; TRBD2 agrees at 7 bases. J gave up 8 bases and V 2 bases, and 12 bases lay outside the gene matches. Germline-derived CDR1 and CDR2 are MDHEN and SYDVKM. CDR3 length equals 16 residues. CDR3 nucleotides: TGTGCCAGCAGTTTACTCACTGGCGGGAGCGGCTATGAGCAGTTCTTC. Amino acids: CASSLLTGGSGYEQFF.

J is TRBJ2-7 and V is TRBV28, with 12 positions matching TRBD2. Germline CDR1 reads MDHEN; CDR2 reads SYDVKM. CDR3 size: 15 residues. With 4 bases clipped from V and 2 bases from J, the junction kept 3 bases outside the gene matches. The CDR3 spells CASSSWTSGAYEQYF. In DNA form, the CDR3 reads TGTGCCAGCAGTTCCTGGACTAGCGGGGCCTACGAGCAGTACTTC.

The J gene is TRBJ2-1, the V gene TRBV5-1; TRBD1 aligns across 8 bases. Germline V gene lookup returns CDR1 SGHRS and CDR2 YFSETQ. V gave up 4 bases and J gave up 8 bases; unmatched junction bases: 5. This CDR3 comprises 13 residues. The CDR3 loop reads CASSPAGGDEQFF. CDR3 sequence (DNA): TGCGCCAGCAGCCCGGCAGGGGGCGATGAGCAGTTCTTC.

V usage is TRBV5-6 and J usage is TRBJ1-3; weak D call: TRBD1 (6 bases). Germline loops: CDR1 SGHDT, CDR2 YYEEEE. V was cut by 4 bases and J by 0 bases, with 17 bases left in between. The CDR3 is 17 amino acids. CDR3 in amino acids: CASSLRQAHHSGNTIYF. DNA of the CDR3: TGTGCCAGCAGCCTTCGACAGGCTCACCACTCTGGAAACACCATATATTTT.

The rearrangement uses TRBV5-1 and TRBJ2-7, with D maybe TRBD2 (7 bases). Germline CDR1 reads SGHRS; CDR2 reads YFSETQ. V gave up 1 base and J gave up 3 bases, with 11 bases separating them. The CDR3 covers 14 residues. The chain's CDR3 is CASSLRGGDYEQYF. The CDR3 DNA reads TGCGCCAGCAGCTTGAGGGGGGGAGACTACGAGCAGTACTTC.

The gene calls are TRBV9 and TRBJ1-2; D is unclear. Germline V lookup: CDR1 SGDLS, CDR2 YYNGEE. CDR3 length: 13 amino acids. V was pared by 7 bases and J by 3 bases, with 13 bases between. The chain's CDR3 is CASSPGSHYGYTF. Here the CDR3 DNA reads TGTGCCAGCTCCCCTGGCTCTCACTATGGCTACACCTTC.

The chain employs TRBV13 and TRBJ1-1, with D hard to call. The CDR3 spans 12 residues. Looked up from germline, CDR1 is PRHDT and CDR2 is FYEKMQ (reference sequence). V shed 3 bases and J shed 8 bases, with 10 bases lying between them. The DNA for the CDR3 is TGTGCCAGCAGCTTTCAACGGATCGAAGCTTTCTTT. Translated, it gives CASSFQRIEAFF.

This clone was observed once. This sequence joins TRBV2 and TRBJ1-4; a possible D gene is TRBD1 (5 bases). V was clipped by 6 bases and J by 7 bases, with 15 bases between them. The CDR3 has 14 amino acids. Germline values: CDR1 SNHLY, CDR2 FYNNEI. The CDR3 sequence is CASRDRDGSEKLFF. The CDR3 coding sequence is TGTGCCAGCAGGGACCGGGACGGAAGTGAAAAACTGTTTTTT.

The chain uses TRBV6-6 and TRBJ2-5; possibly TRBD2 for D (7 bases). This CDR3 is 16 amino acids long. V lost 6 bases to trimming and J lost 4 bases, with 21 bases between them. CDR1 and CDR2 from the germline V gene are MNHNY and SVGAGI (reference sequence). The CDR3 loop reads CASSQNRRGALETQYF. The CDR3 DNA reads as TGTGCCAGCAGCCAAAACCGACGGGGGGCTCTAGAGACCCAGTACTTC.

The chain combines TRBV10-1 with TRBJ2-1; TRBD2 aligns across 9 bases. CDR1 is WNHNN and CDR2 is SYGVQD in the germline V gene (reference sequence). The CDR3 extends over 14 amino acids. The V segment lost 9 bases and the J segment 3 bases; nucleotides outside the gene matches: 6. In DNA, the CDR3 is TGCGCCAGACAGGCTAGCGGGATCTACAATGAGCAGTTCTTC. This translates into CARQASGIYNEQFF.

V is TRBV2 and J is TRBJ2-3, with TRBD2 matching over 11 bases. Germline V gene lookup returns CDR1 SNHLY and CDR2 FYNNEI. The CDR3 runs 16 residues. The V and J ends lost 6 bases and 2 bases, in that order; junction bases with no gene match: 7. CDR3 sequence reads: CASRPGLADFTDTQYF. CDR3 DNA sequence: TGTGCCAGCAGGCCGGGACTAGCGGACTTCACAGATACGCAGTATTTT.